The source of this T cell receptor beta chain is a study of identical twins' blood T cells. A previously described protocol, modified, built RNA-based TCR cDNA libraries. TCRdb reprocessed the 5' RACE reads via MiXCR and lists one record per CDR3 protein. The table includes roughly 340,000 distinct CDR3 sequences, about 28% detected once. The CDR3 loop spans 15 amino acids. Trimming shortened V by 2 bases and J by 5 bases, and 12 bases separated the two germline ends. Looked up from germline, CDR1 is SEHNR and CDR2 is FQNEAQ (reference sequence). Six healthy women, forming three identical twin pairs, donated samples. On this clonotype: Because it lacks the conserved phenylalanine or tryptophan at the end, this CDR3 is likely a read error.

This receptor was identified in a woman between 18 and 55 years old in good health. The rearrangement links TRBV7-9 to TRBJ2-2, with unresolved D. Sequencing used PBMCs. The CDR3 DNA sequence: TGTGCCAGCAGCTTAAGTGGCGGCTGGACCGGGGAGCTGTTTGTT. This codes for CASSLSGGWTGELFV.